This T cell receptor (beta chain) was recovered during a study of brain T cells in children with intractable seizures. V lost 0 bases to trimming and J lost 5 bases, with 10 bases between them. The CDR3 extends over 14 amino acids. The germline V gene encodes CDR1 MGHRA and CDR2 YSYEKL. Here immunoSEQ multiplex PCR was the method, and the copy in TCRdb shows in-frame clones only, minus some. The repertoire holds tens of thousands of clones, around nine tenths seen once, with 5% to 6.5% in the top ten. The receptor comes from a girl aged 2 to 9 with tuberous sclerosis and intractable seizures. The chain carries TRBV4-1 and TRBJ2-5, with D perhaps TRBD2 (5 bases). The material sequenced was peripheral blood, taken at surgery. The CDR3 DNA sequence: TGCGCCAGCAGCCAAGACCGGGGTGGGGAGACCCAGTACTTC. This encodes CASSQDRGGETQYF.